A selection of T cell receptor beta chains follows, all from one sample in a study of blood T cell repertoires in COVID-19. Repertoires were generated with immunoSEQ multiplex PCR, while TCRdb's copy carries only in-frame clones and drops some. In the table there are more than 95,000 clones, approximately 87% of which are singletons. The sample consisted of peripheral blood. These receptors were collected from a man in his 70s who had recovered from COVID-19. The CDR3 runs from the conserved cysteine through the conserved F or W. The order of the fields is clone size, J gene, V gene, D gene, CDR3 DNA, CDR3 protein. D genes are given only for firm matches. The listing skips clone size in some rows; elsewhere it reads once, few, many or a size class.

once	TRBJ1-4	TRBV2	-	TGTGCCAGCAGTGTCCCCGAAGGGGGTAATGAAAAACTGTTTTTT	CASSVPEGGNEKLFF
-	TRBJ2-5	TRBV2	-	TGTGCCAGCAGTCTTTTTGAGACCCAGTACTTC	CASSLFETQYF
-	TRBJ2-7	TRBV11-2	-	TGTGCCAGCAGCCCATGGGGCAGGCGTTCCTACGAGCAGTACTTC	CASSPWGRRSYEQYF
-	TRBJ2-3	TRBV18	-	TGTGCCAGCTCACCGGGGGGAGAGGATACGCAGTATTTT	CASSPGGEDTQYF
-	TRBJ2-5	TRBV5-1	TRBD2	TGCGCCAGTTTTACTAGCCCGGGGGGGACCCAGTACTTC	CASFTSPGGTQYF
-	TRBJ2-3	TRBV5-1	-	TGCGCCAGCAGCTTGGTAGAGCTCCCCACAGATACGCAGTATTTT	CASSLVELPTDTQYF
-	TRBJ1-1	TRBV19	-	TGTGCCAGTAGTATAGATGAACGGAGGATGGACCCTGAAGCTTTCTTT	CASSIDERRMDPEAFF
-	TRBJ2-4	TRBV5-1	TRBD1	TGCGCCAGCAGCTTGGGAACAGGGGGCCAAAACATTCAGTACTTC	CASSLGTGGQNIQYF
-	TRBJ1-1	TRBV7-9	-	TGTGCCAGCAGCTTCGCGGAGAGCACTGAAGCTTTCTTT	CASSFAESTEAFF
-	TRBJ1-4	TRBV27	TRBD1	TGTGCCAGCAGTTCGCCGGACAGGGGGGATGAAAAACTGTTTTTT	CASSSPDRGDEKLFF
-	TRBJ2-2	TRBV29-1	-	TGCAGCGTTAAGACTAGTAACACCGGGGAGCTGTTTTTT	CSVKTSNTGELFF
-	TRBJ2-1	TRBV18	-	TGTGCCAGCTCAAGCTCCAGCGGATACTACAATGAGCAGTTCTTC	CASSSSSGYYNEQFF
-	TRBJ2-3	TRBV5-1	-	TGCGCCAGCAGCCTTCGGGGAGGAAGCGGGAGCACAGATACGCAGTATTTT	CASSLRGGSGSTDTQYF
-	TRBJ2-7	TRBV3-1/TRBV3-2	TRBD2	TGTGCCAGCAGCCAAGGGGGCGGGAGGGCCTACGAGCAGTACTTC	CASSQGGGRAYEQYF
-	TRBJ1-2	TRBV15	-	TGTGCCACCAGCAGAGATCAGGGGACGCCAGTGTATGGCTACACCTTC	CATSRDQGTPVYGYTF
-	TRBJ1-2	TRBV9	TRBD1	TGTGCCAGCAGCGGGTCAGGGGGCGCGATCCGCTATGGCTACACCTTC	CASSGSGGAIRYGYTF
-	TRBJ1-1	TRBV3-1/TRBV3-2	-	TGTGCCAGCAGCTCAACAGGGAGGAACACTGAAGCTTTCTTT	CASSSTGRNTEAFF
-	TRBJ2-5	TRBV9	-	TGTGCCAGCAGCGTAACCCCGTCGTGGGGAGTGGGGACCCAGTACTTC	CASSVTPSWGVGTQYF
-	TRBJ2-1	TRBV12-5	TRBD2	TGTGCTAGTGGTTTGACTAGCGGGAGTAGGAATGAGCAGTTCTTC	CASGLTSGSRNEQFF
once	TRBJ1-2	TRBV20-1	TRBD1	TGCAGTGCCCGGACAGGTTTGGGCTACACCTTC	CSARTGLGYTF
-	TRBJ2-1	TRBV3-1/TRBV3-2	TRBD1	TGTGCCAGCAGCCAGGCGCGCAGGGGGAGTCAGTTCTTC	CASSQARRGSQFF
few	TRBJ1-4	TRBV20-1	-	TGCAGTGCTAGTCCGGTCAACCGCAGGGCTAATGAAAAACTGTTTTTT	CSASPVNRRANEKLFF
-	TRBJ2-5	TRBV2	TRBD2	TGTGCCGGTAGCGGGGGGGCCGGAGAGACCCAGTACTTC	CAGSGGAGETQYF
-	TRBJ2-6	TRBV10-3	-	TGTGCACTCAGGTCAGGGTATGGGGCCAACGTCCTGACTTTC	CALRSGYGANVLTF
-	TRBJ1-3	TRBV2	-	TGTGCCAGCAGAGGTCAAACCGGGGGCACCATATATTTT	CASRGQTGGTIYF
few	TRBJ2-3	TRBV2	TRBD2	TGTGCCAGCAGTGAATCGCTGCGGGGGGATACGCAGTATTTT	CASSESLRGDTQYF
-	TRBJ1-1	TRBV5-1	-	TGCGCCAGCAGCTCCGGACAGCGAGGTACTGAAGCTTTCTTT	CASSSGQRGTEAFF
-	TRBJ2-7	TRBV7-8	-	TGTGCCAGCAGCCCGTCCTACGAGCAGTACTTC	CASSPSYEQYF
few	TRBJ2-1	TRBV27	TRBD2	TGTGCCAGCGCTCCTAGCGGGGGGCCAGATGAGCAGTTCTTC	CASAPSGGPDEQFF
few	TRBJ1-1	TRBV7-9	TRBD1	TGTGCCGGCAAACCCCAGGGGGCTGGTGAAGCTTTCTTT	CAGKPQGAGEAFF
few	TRBJ2-1	TRBV27	-	TGTGCCAGCAGTTTAGTCTTGGAGAGTGAGCAGTTCTTC	CASSLVLESEQFF
-	TRBJ1-2	TRBV5-6	TRBD1	TGTGCCAGCAGCTTACAGGGGTGGGTTTACTATGGCTACACCTTC	CASSLQGWVYYGYTF
-	TRBJ1-1	TRBV7-6	-	TGTGCCAGCAGCTTGCAGGTAAACACTGAAGCTTTCTTT	CASSLQVNTEAFF
-	TRBJ1-2	TRBV29-1	TRBD1	TGCAGCGGACACAGGGGGCGGTCATTCACCTTC	CSGHRGRSFTF
-	TRBJ1-1	TRBV6-5	-	TGTGCCGCTTCATCGGGAAGAGGGGGGAACACTGAAGCTTTCTTT	CAASSGRGGNTEAFF
-	TRBJ1-1	TRBV5-1	-	TGCGCCAGCAGCTTGGCAGAGGGGAACACTGAAGCTTTCTTT	CASSLAEGNTEAFF
-	TRBJ1-5	TRBV6-2/TRBV6-3	TRBD1	TGTGCCAGCAGTCCAACTGACAGGGGAAGCAATCAGCCCCAGCATTTT	CASSPTDRGSNQPQHF
-	TRBJ2-1	TRBV24-1	TRBD2	TGTGCCACCAGCGACGGACTAGCCGCAGACCCCCTCTCCTACAATGAGCAGTTCTTC	CATSDGLAADPLSYNEQFF
once	TRBJ1-6	TRBV4-1	-	TGCGCCAGCAGCCAAGATTTGTTCTACAGGGAGAAGAGGGATTCACCCCTCCACTTT	CASSQDLFYREKRDSPLHF
few	TRBJ1-2	TRBV3-1/TRBV3-2	-	TGTGCCAGCAGCTACTTAGAGTCTGGCTACACCTTC	CASSYLESGYTF
-	TRBJ1-2	TRBV6-2/TRBV6-3	-	TGTGCCAGCAGTTACTCGGAGGGTTACTATGGCTACACCTTC	CASSYSEGYYGYTF
-	TRBJ2-5	TRBV7-3	TRBD1	TGTGCCAGCAGCCGACAGGGCGGGGAGACCCAGTACTTC	CASSRQGGETQYF
-	TRBJ2-1	TRBV7-2	TRBD2	TGTGCCAGCAGATTAGCGGGGGCCCGGTCCTACAATGAGCAGTTCTTC	CASRLAGARSYNEQFF
-	TRBJ1-2	TRBV6-5	-	TGTGCCAGCACCAGGGATTCTAACTATGGCTACACCTTC	CASTRDSNYGYTF
-	TRBJ2-3	TRBV4-2	-	TGTGCCAGCAGCCAAGAAGGGAGAGCGGGCCTACGGCACACGCAGTATTTT	CASSQEGRAGLRHTQYF
-	TRBJ1-6	TRBV5-8	TRBD1	TGTGCCAGCCGGGGACAGGCGACTTCACCCCTCCACTTT	CASRGQATSPLHF
-	TRBJ2-5	TRBV25-1	TRBD1	TGTGCCAGCAGTGAGGTAGACAGGGGGTTTAGAGAGACCCAGTACTTC	CASSEVDRGFRETQYF
few	TRBJ1-2	TRBV29-1	TRBD1	TGCAGCGTGGTCGACAGGGGGAATAACTATGGCTACACCTTC	CSVVDRGNNYGYTF
once	TRBJ1-2	TRBV27	TRBD1	TGTGCCAGCAGTACACAGGGGGCGCAGTCTGGCTACACCTTC	CASSTQGAQSGYTF
-	TRBJ2-3	TRBV28	TRBD1	TGTGCCAGCAGTCGCACCGGGACAGGGGAATATACGCAGTATTTT	CASSRTGTGEYTQYF
-	TRBJ2-5	TRBV6-5	-	TGTGCCAGCGGAGGTCTGGGGGGATGGAAGACCCAGTACTTC	CASGGLGGWKTQYF